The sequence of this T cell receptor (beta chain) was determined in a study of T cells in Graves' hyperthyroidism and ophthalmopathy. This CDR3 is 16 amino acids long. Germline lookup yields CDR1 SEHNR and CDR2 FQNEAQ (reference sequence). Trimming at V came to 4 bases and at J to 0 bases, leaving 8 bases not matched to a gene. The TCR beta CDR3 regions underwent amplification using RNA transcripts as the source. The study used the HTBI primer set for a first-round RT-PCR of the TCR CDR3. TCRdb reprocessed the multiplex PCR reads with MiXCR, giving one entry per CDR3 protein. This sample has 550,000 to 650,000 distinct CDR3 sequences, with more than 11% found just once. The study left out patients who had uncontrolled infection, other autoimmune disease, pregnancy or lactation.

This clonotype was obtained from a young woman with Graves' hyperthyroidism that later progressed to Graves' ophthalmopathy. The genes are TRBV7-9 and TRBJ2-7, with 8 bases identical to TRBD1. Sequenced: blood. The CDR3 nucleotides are TGTGCCAGCAGCTCCGGAGGGGACAGGTCCTCCTACGAGCAGTACTTC. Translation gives CASSSGGDRSSYEQYF.